These 19 T cell receptor beta chains came from one sample sequenced in a study of cytomegalovirus exposure and HLA in healthy donors. PCR primers comprised 60 Vbeta and 13 Jbeta primers. Profiling relied on immunoSEQ multiplex PCR, and the TCRdb table lists in-frame clones only, not all of them. The table records around 72,000 clones, 65% to 80% of them present only once. Sequenced input: PBMCs. Every receptor here comes from a man aged 35 to 55 in good health and CMV-seropositive.

V is TRBV28 and J is TRBJ2-1; 7 bases align to TRBD2. Germline V lookup: CDR1 MDHEN, CDR2 SYDVKM. There are 16 residues in the CDR3. Trimming at V came to 8 bases and at J to 0 bases, leaving 10 bases not matched to a gene. The CDR3 region has the DNA TGTGCCAGCTTGGGGGAGGGGCCGATCTCCTACAATGAGCAGTTCTTC. Encoded protein: CASLGEGPISYNEQFF.

The chain is built from TRBV11-1 and TRBJ1-2; TRBD1 might be the D (6 bases). The germline V gene encodes CDR1 SGHAT and CDR2 FQDESV (reference sequence). CDR3 length: 15 amino acids. Trimming left V 4 bases short and J 8 bases short, with 20 bases between. The CDR3 sequence is CASSSLGRGIGGYTF. DNA for the CDR3: TGTGCCAGCAGCTCCCTCGGCAGGGGAATAGGAGGCTACACCTTC.

This clone was counted only a few times. The rearrangement uses TRBV19 and TRBJ2-2; weak D call: TRBD1 (6 bases). The V end was cut by 8 bases, the J end by 2 bases, with 12 bases between. The germline V gene has CDR1 LNHDA and CDR2 SQIVND (reference sequence). CDR3 length: 14 amino acids. CDR3 bases: TGTGCCAGTGCCGACAGGATCAACACCGGGGAGCTGTTTTTT. It codes for CASADRINTGELFF.

This clone appeared a single time. The chain has TRBV4-1 and TRBJ1-5, with TRBD1 as a possible D gene (6 bases). This CDR3 comprises 16 residues. Deletions cut 6 bases from V and 5 bases from J, with 20 bases between. The germline CDR1 and CDR2 sequences are MGHRA and YSYEKL. CDR3 sequence reads: CASSKERGSNDQPQHF. CDR3 nucleotides: TGCGCCAGCAGTAAGGAAAGGGGGTCCAACGATCAGCCCCAGCATTTT.

The gene calls are TRBV30 and TRBJ2-6; possibly TRBD2 for D (6 bases). The CDR3 loop spans 14 amino acids. Looked up from germline, CDR1 is GTSNPN and CDR2 is SVGIG (reference sequence). V lost 5 bases and J lost 0, with 8 bases in between. The CDR3 DNA follows: TGTGCCTGGCGGGGACTCTCTGGGGCCAACGTCCTGACTTTC. It encodes CAWRGLSGANVLTF. Supplemented by reference TRBV30 and TRBJ2-6, the full variable domain reads SQTIHQWPATLVQPVGSPLSLECTVEGTSNPNLYWYRQAAGRGLQLLFYSVGIGQISSEVPQNLSASRPQDRQFILSSKKLLLSDSGFYLCAWRGLSGANVLTFGAGSRLTVL.

The rearrangement uses TRBV5-1 and TRBJ1-2; 7 positions match TRBD1. Germline lookup yields CDR1 SGHRS and CDR2 YFSETQ. The CDR3 runs to 14 residues. V dropped 2 bases and J dropped 7; count of bases not matched to a gene: 8. CDR3 amino acids: CASSLFRGHSGYTF. CDR3 DNA: TGCGCCAGCAGCTTATTTAGGGGGCACAGTGGCTACACCTTC.

The chain recombines TRBV2 with TRBJ2-5, with 10 bases that match TRBD2. The length of the CDR3 is 15 residues. The germline gives CDR1 SNHLY, CDR2 FYNNEI. Germline trimming cut 8 bases from V and 4 bases from J; bases unmatched to any gene: 10. The CDR3 DNA reads TGTGCCAGCTCCGGGACTAGCGTCCCCGGAGAGACCCAGTACTTC. It codes for CASSGTSVPGETQYF. The complete variable domain, with remaining parts taken from reference TRBV2 and TRBJ2-5, reads EPEVTQTPSHQVTQMGQEVILRCVPISNHLYFYWYRQILGQKVEFLVSFYNNEISEKSEIFDDQFSVERPDGSNFTLKIRSTKLEDSAMYFCASSGTSVPGETQYFGPGTRLLVL.

The rearrangement links TRBV5-1 to TRBJ2-1; 12 bases line up with TRBD2. Germline loops: CDR1 SGHRS, CDR2 YFSETQ. V lost 4 bases to trimming and J lost 4 bases; unmatched junction nucleotides: 6. The CDR3 totals 16 residues. The CDR3 protein is CASSARLAGDYNEQFF. The CDR3 coding sequence is TGCGCCAGCAGCGCCCGACTAGCGGGGGATTACAATGAGCAGTTCTTC.

The V and J genes are TRBV5-4 and TRBJ1-2; 9 bases match TRBD1. The CDR3 length is 14 residues. J lost 5 bases, V lost 2 bases, and 4 bases had no gene match. In germline, CDR1 is SGHNT, CDR2 YYREEE (reference sequence). The CDR3 DNA sequence: TGTGCCAGCAGCTTACCGGGACAGGGATATGGCTACACCTTC. It encodes CASSLPGQGYGYTF.

The chain couples TRBV30 to TRBJ2-1; D is unresolved. There are 11 residues in the CDR3. Between the trimmed V and J ends, which lost 0 bases and 6 bases, there was a span of 3 bases. Germline lookup yields CDR1 GTSNPN and CDR2 SVGIG (reference sequence). As DNA, the CDR3 is TGTGCCTGGAGTGTGAGCAATGAGCAGTTCTTC. As protein: CAWSVSNEQFF. The entire variable domain, with the rest obtained from reference TRBV30 and TRBJ2-1, is as follows: SQTIHQWPATLVQPVGSPLSLECTVEGTSNPNLYWYRQAAGRGLQLLFYSVGIGQISSEVPQNLSASRPQDRQFILSSKKLLLSDSGFYLCAWSVSNEQFFGPGTRLTVL.

The J gene is TRBJ1-6, the V gene TRBV7-2; tentatively, D is TRBD1 (5 bases). CDR1 and CDR2 from the germline V gene are SGHTA and FQGNSA. The CDR3 loop spans 12 amino acids. Trimming removed 5 bases from V and 13 bases from J, with 12 bases in between. The CDR3 here is CASSPTAAPLHF. The CDR3 DNA reads TGTGCCAGCAGCCCGACAGCCGCCCCCCTCCACTTT. Drawing the rest from reference TRBV7-2 and TRBJ1-6, the complete variable domain is GAGVSQSPSNKVTEKGKDVELRCDPISGHTALYWYRQSLGQGLEFLIYFQGNSAPDKSGLPSDRFSAERTGGSVSTLTIQRTQQEDSAVYLCASSPTAAPLHFGNGTRLTVT.

This chain connects TRBV7-2 to TRBJ2-7; 10 bases fit TRBD2. Unmatched junction bases numbered 6, after V lost 5 bases and J lost 2 bases. The length of the CDR3 is 15 residues. Germline lookup yields CDR1 SGHTA and CDR2 FQGNSA. CDR3: CASSLGLAAAYEQYF. The CDR3 region has the DNA TGTGCCAGCAGCCTAGGACTAGCGGCCGCCTACGAGCAGTACTTC.

This chain joins TRBV5-1 and TRBJ2-7, with D uncertain. Germline lookup yields CDR1 SGHRS and CDR2 YFSETQ. CDR3 length: 11 residues. Trimming removed 4 bases at V and 3 bases at J, with 5 bases between. The chain's CDR3 is CASSRSYEQYF. CDR3 nucleotides: TGCGCCAGCAGCCGTAGCTACGAGCAGTACTTC.

This clone was picked up one time. V is TRBV5-1 and J is TRBJ2-7; TRBD1 might be the D (6 bases). V lost 4 bases to trimming and J lost 0 bases, with 11 bases between them. CDR3 length: 14 amino acids. Germline assignment: CDR1 SGHRS and CDR2 YFSETQ. The CDR3 here is CASSLTGSSYEQYF. In DNA, the CDR3 is TGCGCCAGCAGCCTGACAGGTAGCTCCTACGAGCAGTACTTC.

The chain links TRBV6-4 to TRBJ1-6; possible D gene TRBD1, 5 bases. The CDR3 is 13 amino acids. Germline V gives CDR1 MRHNA, CDR2 SNTAGT. V was shortened by 0 bases and J by 9 bases, with 6 bases between the two germline ends. DNA for the CDR3: TGTGCCAGCAGTGACTCAAGGGGTTCACCCCTCCACTTT. It codes for CASSDSRGSPLHF.

This clone showed up just a few times. J is TRBJ1-2 and V is TRBV6-6, with TRBD1 identical over 8 bases. CDR3 length: 14 residues. V dropped 2 bases and J dropped 8; count of bases not matched to a gene: 7. The germline CDR1 and CDR2 sequences are MNHNY and SVGAGI (reference sequence). This chain's CDR3 is CASSYIGQGKGYTF. CDR3 DNA sequence: TGTGCCAGCAGTTACATCGGACAGGGTAAAGGCTACACCTTC.

The chain carries TRBV11-2 and TRBJ1-6; D is unresolved. Trimming stripped 5 bases from V and 11 bases from J, with 16 bases between. The germline V gene encodes CDR1 SGHAT and CDR2 FQNNGV. The CDR3 sequence is 14 residues long. CDR3 nucleotide sequence: TGTGCCAGCAGCCTTAGAGGGAAAGCAACACCCCTCCACTTT. This translates into CASSLRGKATPLHF.

In its sample, this clone was seen a few times. The chain combines TRBV18 with TRBJ1-1, with no clear D. The CDR3 totals 14 residues. Per the germline V gene, CDR1 is KGHSH and CDR2 is LQKENI. V shed 5 bases and J shed 4 bases, with 14 bases lying between them. The CDR3 loop reads CASSFGTGSTEAFF. Written as DNA, the CDR3 is TGTGCCAGCTCATTCGGCACCGGGAGCACTGAAGCTTTCTTT.

The sample holds a few counts of this clone. The chain recombines TRBV19 with TRBJ1-2, with D unresolved. The CDR3 length is 13 residues. The V gene's germline CDR1 is LNHDA and CDR2 SQIVND (reference sequence). V was pared by 1 base and J by 5 bases, with 8 bases between. CDR3: CASSIATEYGYTF. CDR3 coding DNA: TGTGCCAGTAGTATAGCAACAGAGTATGGCTACACCTTC.